The 17 T cell receptor beta chains below were found in one sample sequenced in a study of CD8 T cells in Susac syndrome. Random hexamers primed reverse transcription of about 0.5 to 1 ug RNA. TCRdb called the immunoSEQ multiplex PCR reads again in MiXCR, with one record for every CDR3 protein. The sample holds under 200,000 distinct CDR3 sequences; roughly 94% are singletons and the top ten take roughly 0.12%. The specimen was CD4+ T cells from PBMCs. The source is a human donor with Susac syndrome.

This chain uses TRBV12-3 or TRBV12-4 with TRBJ1-4; 8 bases are a match to TRBD1. J was trimmed by 8 bases and V by 4 bases; bases with no gene match: 12. The CDR3 has 16 amino acids. The CDR3: CASSSGQGNFGEKLFF. In nucleotides, the CDR3 is TGTGCCAGCAGTTCCGGACAGGGCAATTTTGGGGAAAAACTGTTTTTT.

The V call is TRBV5-4, the J call TRBJ2-3, with a tentative D call TRBD1 (6 bases). Germline CDR1 SGHNT, CDR2 YYREEE (reference sequence). V lost 0 bases and J lost 1, with 15 bases in between. The CDR3 has 17 residues. In DNA, the CDR3 is TGTGCCAGCAGCTTGGGGGCATGGGGACAAGGCACAGATACGCAGTATTTT. Its translation: CASSLGAWGQGTDTQYF.

The V gene is TRBV10-3, the J gene TRBJ2-6; 8 nucleotides match TRBD1. CDR3 length: 19 amino acids. Germline V gene lookup returns CDR1 ENHRY and CDR2 SYGVKD. V gave up 6 bases and J gave up 2 bases; unmatched junction bases: 15. This CDR3 reads CAISDRGGQGSTGANVLTF. As DNA, the CDR3 is TGTGCCATCAGCGATAGAGGTGGACAGGGTAGCACTGGGGCCAACGTCCTGACTTTC.

V gene TRBV20-1 combines with J gene TRBJ2-1; a weak D match, TRBD2 (6 bases). V lost 4 bases and J lost 0, with 22 bases in between. The CDR3 runs 18 residues. The germline V gene has CDR1 DFQATT and CDR2 SNEGSKA (reference sequence). CDR3 coding DNA: TGCAGTGCTAAACGAAACTTAGGGACTTCCAGCTCCTACAATGAGCAGTTCTTC. Amino acid sequence: CSAKRNLGTSSSYNEQFF.

The chain is built from TRBV18 and TRBJ2-4, with D possibly being TRBD1 (5 bases). Looked up from germline, CDR1 is KGHSH and CDR2 is LQKENI. The CDR3 spans 15 residues. V shed 4 bases and J shed 0 bases, with 10 bases lying between them. The CDR3 loop reads CASSLDRLAKNIQYF. Written as DNA, the CDR3 is TGTGCCAGCTCACTCGACAGATTAGCCAAAAACATTCAGTACTTC.

The rearrangement joins TRBV6-2 or TRBV6-3 to TRBJ1-1; TRBD1 matches 11 bases. The germline V gene encodes CDR1 MNHEY and CDR2 SVGEGT. The length of the CDR3 is 15 residues. V gave up 0 bases and J gave up 7 bases; unmatched junction bases: 4. The CDR3 sequence is CASSYSPGTGGEAFF. CDR3 nucleotide sequence: TGTGCCAGCAGTTACTCCCCGGGGACAGGGGGTGAAGCTTTCTTT.

The J gene is TRBJ1-3, the V gene TRBV9, with TRBD1 as a possible D gene (6 bases). Germline-derived CDR1 and CDR2 are SGDLS and YYNGEE. With 3 bases removed from V and 1 base from J, the gap between germline ends came to 11 bases. The CDR3 totals 15 residues. Here the CDR3 reads CASSATGRSGNTIYF. The CDR3 DNA reads as TGTGCCAGCAGCGCCACAGGGAGATCTGGAAACACCATATATTTT.

The rearrangement joins TRBV5-4 to TRBJ1-2, with 11 bases matching TRBD1. J was trimmed by 11 bases and V by 1 base; bases with no gene match: 4. The CDR3 has 13 amino acids. Germline V gene lookup returns CDR1 SGHNT and CDR2 YYREEE (reference sequence). CDR3 residues: CASSLMGQGVYTF. The CDR3 nucleotides are TGTGCCAGCAGCTTGATGGGACAGGGGGTATACACCTTC.

This chain links TRBV5-1 with TRBJ1-2, with D perhaps TRBD1 (6 bases). V dropped 0 bases and J dropped 8 bases, with 14 bases sitting between them. The CDR3 is 14 residues long. Germline V gene sequence: CDR1 SGHRS, CDR2 YFSETQ. The CDR3 nucleotides read TGCGCCAGCAGCTTGGGGGGACGTGACAGGGGCTACACCTTC. Residues: CASSLGGRDRGYTF. Full variable domain (missing parts from reference TRBV5-1 and TRBJ1-2): KAGVTQTPRYLIKTRGQQVTLSCSPISGHRSVSWYQQTPGQGLQFLFEYFSETQRNKGNFPGRFSGRQFSNSRSEMNVSTLELGDSALYLCASSLGGRDRGYTFGSGTRLTVV.

V is TRBV6-1 and J is TRBJ1-2; 8 positions match TRBD1. This CDR3 contains 12 residues. The junction had 3 bases not matched to a gene; V was cut back by 7 bases and J by 5 bases. Per the germline V gene, CDR1 is MNHNS and CDR2 is SASEGT. CDR3 in amino acids: CASNGQGYGYTF. In DNA, the CDR3 is TGTGCCAGCAATGGACAGGGTTATGGCTACACCTTC.

The V and J genes are TRBV29-1 and TRBJ2-1; no definite D call. Germline lookup yields CDR1 SQVTM and CDR2 ANQGSEA. The CDR3 is made up of 14 amino acids. V was trimmed by 4 bases and J by 5 bases, leaving 15 bases between them. The DNA of the CDR3 is TGCAGCGTTGCCGCAAACTGGGGTGACAATGAGCAGTTCTTC. Translation: CSVAANWGDNEQFF.

The rearrangement joins TRBV4-3 to TRBJ1-4; 7 nucleotides line up with TRBD1. The CDR3 sequence is 16 residues long. The J segment lost 6 bases and the V segment lost 4 bases, leaving 11 bases of the junction unmatched. The germline V gene encodes CDR1 LGHNA and CDR2 YSLEER. CDR3 protein: CASSLDREEFDEKLFF. The CDR3 DNA sequence: TGCGCCAGCAGCCTCGACAGGGAGGAGTTCGATGAAAAACTGTTTTTT.

CDR3 nucleotides: TGTGCCAGCAGTGGGGGGGGGTTACTCACCGGGGAGCTGTTTTTT. Translating gives CASSGGGLLTGELFF. The rearrangement joins TRBV25-1 to TRBJ2-2, with 7 bases matching TRBD2. Trimming cost V 4 bases and J 4 bases; bases outside gene matches: 6. CDR1 MGHDK and CDR2 SYGVNS come from the germline V gene. The CDR3 has 15 amino acids.

The rearrangement joins TRBV3-1 to TRBJ2-7; 8 bases map to TRBD1. The CDR3 contains 14 residues. V dropped 1 base and J dropped 2; count of bases not matched to a gene: 1. Germline loops: CDR1 LGHDT, CDR2 YNNKEL (reference sequence). In DNA form, the CDR3 reads TGTGCCAGCAGCCAAGGGGACAGGACCTACGAGCAGTACTTC. The encoded protein is CASSQGDRTYEQYF.

The chain is built from TRBV19 and TRBJ2-7; D possibly corresponds to TRBD1 (6 bases). Per germline, CDR1 LNHDA and CDR2 SQIVND (reference sequence). The CDR3 runs 14 residues. V lost 7 bases to trimming and J lost 3 bases, with 16 bases between them. Here the CDR3 reads CASTHAGTIYEQYF. CDR3 nucleotide sequence: TGTGCCAGTACCCATGCCGGGACAATCTACGAGCAGTACTTC.

The V gene is TRBV9, the J gene TRBJ1-3; D remains ambiguous. The CDR3 loop spans 14 amino acids. CDR1 and CDR2 from the germline V gene are SGDLS and YYNGEE. V lost 3 bases and J lost 0, with 7 bases in between. For the CDR3, the DNA is TGTGCCAGCAGCGAGACCCTCTCTGGAAACACCATATATTTT. It codes for CASSETLSGNTIYF.

The chain employs TRBV29-1 and TRBJ2-2; a possible D gene is TRBD2 (5 bases). The CDR3 runs to 13 residues. Germline CDR1 is SQVTM and CDR2 is ANQGSEA. V was trimmed by 2 bases and J by 5 bases, leaving 9 bases between them. CDR3 residues: CSVENRGTGELFF. CDR3 DNA: TGCAGCGTTGAAAACCGGGGAACCGGGGAGCTGTTTTTT.